A selection of T cell receptor beta chains follows, all from one sample in a study of T cell responses to AZD1222 COVID-19 vaccine. Clones were sequenced by immunoSEQ multiplex PCR, and TCRdb holds only the in-frame ones, with some missing. The table records 70,000 to 75,000 clones, 87% of them present only once. Sequencing was performed on peripheral blood, taken 28 days after the second AZD1222 dose. All receptors come from an adult who received the AZD1222 COVID-19 vaccine. Each CDR3 is given with its conserved first and last residue. A D gene is named only where the DNA matches it firmly. Rows may omit the clone size; those that give it use once, few, many or a size class.

abundance	d_gene	v_gene	j_gene	CDR3aa
NA	TRBD1	TRBV7-2	TRBJ1-1	CASSFGGQGQTEAFF
NA	NA	TRBV7-9	TRBJ1-2	CASSLAWTDGYTF
NA	TRBD2	TRBV4-2	TRBJ2-7	CASSQIVTSGYEQYF
NA	NA	TRBV5-1	TRBJ2-2	CASSENTGELFF
once	TRBD1	TRBV5-1	TRBJ1-2	CASKRGLLSGYTF
NA	NA	TRBV7-8	TRBJ1-6	CASSLAGFNSPLHF
NA	NA	TRBV3-1/TRBV3-2	TRBJ1-5	CASSQTGAGQPQHF
NA	NA	TRBV4-3	TRBJ2-5	CASSQDRGGGGETQYF
once	TRBD1	TRBV30	TRBJ1-1	CAWNPEGAGNTEAFF
NA	TRBD2	TRBV5-1	TRBJ2-3	CASSLLNYISAGATDTQYF
NA	TRBD1	TRBV4-3	TRBJ1-1	CASSRGQGTNTEAFF
NA	NA	TRBV30	TRBJ2-3	CAWSQVTDTQYF
NA	NA	TRBV27	TRBJ1-1	CASSFLTRRERAEAFF
NA	TRBD1	TRBV5-1	TRBJ1-5	CASSSTGGAGQPQHF
NA	TRBD1	TRBV4-1	TRBJ2-5	CASSLQGQQETQYF
NA	NA	TRBV6-5	TRBJ1-1	CASSSPGGARNTEAFF
NA	TRBD1	TRBV15	TRBJ2-1	CATSRVQGASYNEQFF
once	NA	TRBV5-8	TRBJ1-5	CASSLDNQPQHF
NA	NA	TRBV11-2	TRBJ1-3	CASSEPSRPSGNTIYF
NA	TRBD2	TRBV7-7	TRBJ2-2	CASSTIAGVNTGELFF
NA	NA	TRBV6-2/TRBV6-3	TRBJ1-4	CASSYVGPGREKLFF
NA	NA	TRBV4-1	TRBJ1-2	CASSHAPSGPTNYGYTF
NA	NA	TRBV4-2	TRBJ1-3	CASSQAPSSGNTIYF
NA	NA	TRBV5-5	TRBJ2-1	CASTTHVWSYNEQFF
NA	NA	TRBV7-8	TRBJ2-1	CASSPQGYNEQFF
NA	NA	TRBV10-3	TRBJ2-5	CAIGTGQETQYF
NA	NA	TRBV7-3	TRBJ1-2	CASSLHVSGNYGYTF
once	NA	TRBV6-5	TRBJ2-7	CASSYSGFNYEQYF
NA	TRBD1	TRBV6-5	TRBJ1-2	CASSYQPSGQRGGYTF
NA	TRBD1	TRBV5-1	TRBJ2-2	CASSLTNRTGGTGELFF
NA	NA	TRBV14	TRBJ2-2	CASSQVSNTGELFF
NA	TRBD1	TRBV6-2/TRBV6-3	TRBJ1-5	CASSYSQGAGNQPQHF
NA	NA	TRBV11-2	TRBJ1-5	CASSLGDYQPQHF
NA	NA	TRBV19	TRBJ2-1	CASRGELANHEQFF
NA	TRBD1	TRBV18	TRBJ1-4	CASSRRQGQEKLFF
NA	NA	TRBV30	TRBJ2-1	CAWSGGTPSSYNEQFF
NA	NA	TRBV3-1/TRBV3-2	TRBJ1-1	CASSLGGVNTEAFF
NA	NA	TRBV7-6	TRBJ1-4	CASSQGATNEKLFF
NA	NA	TRBV6-5	TRBJ1-2	CASSYGGRGYTF
NA	NA	TRBV5-6	TRBJ2-2	CASGGWDRTGELFF
NA	NA	TRBV9	TRBJ1-2	CASSVGQTNYGYTF
NA	NA	TRBV11-1	TRBJ2-1	CASSLAGGSYNEQFF
once	TRBD1	TRBV27	TRBJ2-1	CASSLGGFRLDNEQFF